This TCR beta chain comes out of a study of human T cells and chemical hapten exposure. Study-level findings and limits: Expanded TCRs were compared with controls, and the expanded TCRs formed significantly more large CDR3 similarity clusters. No change in TCRs above 1 in 1000 frequency was produced by DPC sensitization.

This clonotype was counted a few times. What it binds is not known. The sample's time point: patch test 1, 2 weeks after DPC sensitization. Treatment given: therapeutic diphenylcyclopropenone sensitization with weekly scalp DPC. Germline V gives CDR1 DFQATT, CDR2 SNEGSKA (reference sequence). V was cut by 6 bases and J by 2 bases, with 11 bases left in between. There are 12 residues in the CDR3. TCRdb independently ran MiXCR on the RACE reads; one entry per CDR3 protein. The sample comprises about 360,000 distinct CDR3 sequences, approximately 5.1% of which are singletons, and 2% to 2.5% rests with the top ten.

The source is a woman aged 45 to 65 with alopecia areata. Some clones in this sample may be carry-over from other donors' samples. This specimen consisted of whole blood, obtained in connection with sensitization to the hapten diphenylcyclopropenone (DPC). The gene calls are TRBV20-1 and TRBJ2-7; perhaps TRBD1 as D (5 bases). The chain's CDR3 is CSAYLDTYEQYF. The CDR3 DNA reads TGCAGTGCCTACCTGGACACCTACGAGCAGTACTTC.